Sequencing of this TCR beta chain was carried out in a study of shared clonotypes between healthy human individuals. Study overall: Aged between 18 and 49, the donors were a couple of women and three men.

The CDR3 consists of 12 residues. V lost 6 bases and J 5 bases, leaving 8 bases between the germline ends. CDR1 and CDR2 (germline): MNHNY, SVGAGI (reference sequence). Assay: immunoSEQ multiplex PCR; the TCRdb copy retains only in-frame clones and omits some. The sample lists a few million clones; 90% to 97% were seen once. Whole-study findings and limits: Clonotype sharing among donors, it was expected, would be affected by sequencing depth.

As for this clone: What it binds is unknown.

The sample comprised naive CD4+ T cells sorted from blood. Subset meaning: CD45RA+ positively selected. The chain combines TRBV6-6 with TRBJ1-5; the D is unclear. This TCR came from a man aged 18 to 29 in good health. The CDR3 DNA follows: TGTGCCAGCAGCCTTAGTTATCAGCCCCAGCATTTT. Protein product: CASSLSYQPQHF.